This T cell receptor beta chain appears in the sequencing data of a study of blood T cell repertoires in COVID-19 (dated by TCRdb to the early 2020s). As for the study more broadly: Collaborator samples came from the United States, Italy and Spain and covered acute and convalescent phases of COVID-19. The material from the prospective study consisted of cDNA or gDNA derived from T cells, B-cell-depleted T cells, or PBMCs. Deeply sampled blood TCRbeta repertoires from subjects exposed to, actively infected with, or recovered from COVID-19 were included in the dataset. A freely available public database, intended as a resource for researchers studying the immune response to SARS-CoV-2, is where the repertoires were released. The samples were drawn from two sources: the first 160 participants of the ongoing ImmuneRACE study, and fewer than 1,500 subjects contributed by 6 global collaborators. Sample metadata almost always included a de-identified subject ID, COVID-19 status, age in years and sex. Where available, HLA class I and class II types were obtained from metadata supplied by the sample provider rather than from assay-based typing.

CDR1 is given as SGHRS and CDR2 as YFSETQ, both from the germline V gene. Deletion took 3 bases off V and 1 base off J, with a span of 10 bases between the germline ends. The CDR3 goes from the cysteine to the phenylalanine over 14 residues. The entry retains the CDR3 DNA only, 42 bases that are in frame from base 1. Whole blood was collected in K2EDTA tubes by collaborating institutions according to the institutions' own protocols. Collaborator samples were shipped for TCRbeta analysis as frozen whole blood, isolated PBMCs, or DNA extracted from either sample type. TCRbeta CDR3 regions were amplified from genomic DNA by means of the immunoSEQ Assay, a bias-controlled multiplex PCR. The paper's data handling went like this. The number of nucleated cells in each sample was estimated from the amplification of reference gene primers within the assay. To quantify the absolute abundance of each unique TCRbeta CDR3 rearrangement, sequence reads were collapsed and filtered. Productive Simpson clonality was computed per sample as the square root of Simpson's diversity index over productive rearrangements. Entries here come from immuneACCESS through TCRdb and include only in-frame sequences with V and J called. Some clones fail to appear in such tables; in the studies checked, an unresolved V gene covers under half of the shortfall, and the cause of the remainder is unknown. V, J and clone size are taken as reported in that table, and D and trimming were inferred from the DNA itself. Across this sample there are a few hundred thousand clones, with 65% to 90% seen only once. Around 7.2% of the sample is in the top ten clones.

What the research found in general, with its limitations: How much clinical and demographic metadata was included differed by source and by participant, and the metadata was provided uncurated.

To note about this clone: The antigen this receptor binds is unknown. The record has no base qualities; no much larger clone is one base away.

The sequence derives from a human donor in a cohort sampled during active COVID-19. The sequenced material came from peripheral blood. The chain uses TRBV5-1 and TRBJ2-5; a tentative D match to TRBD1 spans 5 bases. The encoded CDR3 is CASSSTATQETQYF. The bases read TGCGCCAGCAGCTCGACAGCGACCCAAGAGACCCAGTACTTC.